This T cell receptor (beta chain) stems from a study of beta chain features in type 1 diabetes. Study-level points and caveats: Among type 1 diabetes patients, VDJ junctions had fewer insertions and more deletions. Among all four CD4+ subsets, Type 1 diabetes patients had TCRB CDR3s that were moderately but significantly shorter. Cells with high TCR expression could be over-represented when cDNA is sequenced.

The J segment lost 5 bases and the V segment lost 5 bases, leaving 7 bases of the junction unmatched. Germline V gene lookup returns CDR1 SGHAT and CDR2 FQNNGV. This CDR3 has 16 residues. About 120 mL of blood, on average, came from one heparinised draw per donor. Of the isolated RNA, all was reverse transcribed, and so the sequenced material was expressed TCRB transcripts. Some clones are missing from TCRdb's copy, which holds only in-frame ones; the method was immunoSEQ multiplex PCR. The data contain 300,000 to 350,000 clones, 9.3% of them singletons. On this clone: Its cognate antigen is unknown.

The receptor comes from a man aged 25 to 40 with type 1 diabetes. Sequenced input: central memory CD4+ T cells from blood. V gene TRBV11-2 combines with J gene TRBJ2-5, with 14 bases aligning to TRBD2. The CDR3 DNA is TGTGCCAGCAGCCGACTAGCGGGGGGGATTTTGGAGACCCAGTACTTC. Its protein is CASSRLAGGILETQYF.